This note documents a single T cell receptor beta chain sequence. The table came from immunoSEQ multiplex PCR; TCRdb's copy has only in-frame clones and leaves some out. This sample's table reports about 140,000 clones. The entry originates in a study of T cell responses to AZD1222 COVID-19 vaccine. The CDR3 loop spans 12 amino acids. CDR1 is SGHRS, CDR2 YFSETQ, per germline. V was pared by 4 bases and J by 4 bases, with 8 bases between. V and J are TRBV5-1 and TRBJ1-2, with D perhaps TRBD1 (6 bases). Sequencing used peripheral blood. This receptor was identified in an adult in good health. As DNA, the CDR3 is TGCGCCAGCAGCACAGGGACCTATGGCTACACCTTC. Translated, it gives CASSTGTYGYTF.